This entry lists 17 T cell receptor beta chains sequenced from one sample in a study of T cells in women clearing cervical HPV infection. Assay: immunoSEQ multiplex PCR; the TCRdb copy retains only in-frame clones and omits some. The listing records over 30,000 clones. Sequenced input: blood buffy coat. All receptors come from a woman aged 18 to 75 with a cervical HPV16 infection that either progressed to CIN3+ or cleared (not recorded which).

On this clone: The sequenced fragment ends 3 residues before the CDR3 boundary, so the rest is inferred from the germline J gene. The genes are TRBV7-2 and TRBJ2-2; 8 bases agree with TRBD1. Germline CDR1 SGHTA, CDR2 FQGNSA. The CDR3 runs to 14 residues. Incomplete CDR3 DNA: TGTGCCAGCAGCACGGGACAGGCAAGCGAAAAG. This translates into CASSTGQASEK. The whole CDR3 is CASSTGQASEKLFF.

Worth noting for this clone: The read halts 3 residues ahead of the CDR3 end, with the missing end drawn from the germline J gene. The rearrangement joins TRBV20-1 to TRBJ1-1, with D possibly TRBD1 on 5 matching bases. CDR1 DFQATT and CDR2 SNEGSKA come from the germline V gene (reference sequence). There are 12 residues in the CDR3. CDR3 sequence reads: CSASYRDFEAFF. CDR3 bases read: TGCAGTGCTAGCTACCGGGACTTCGAA.

A note on this clone: The CDR3 extends 3 residues past the end of the read, so its final part is completed from the germline J gene. The rearrangement joins TRBV18 to TRBJ1-5; 7 positions match TRBD1. J lost 3 bases, V lost 4 bases, and 6 bases had no gene match. Per the germline V gene, CDR1 is KGHSH and CDR2 is LQKENI. The CDR3 runs to 15 residues. This CDR3 is CASSRGQTNNQPQHF. CDR3 DNA, as far as it was read: TGTGCCAGCTCACGGGGACAGACCAACAATCAGCCC.

For this clone: Read coverage stops 3 residues before the CDR3 terminus; the germline J gene supplies the remainder. V usage is TRBV5-6 and J usage is TRBJ2-3, with 8 bases lining up with TRBD2. Germline CDR1 is SGHDT and CDR2 is YYEEEE. This CDR3 has 15 residues. With 2 bases clipped from V and 2 bases from J, the junction kept 4 bases outside the gene matches. The CDR3 loop is CASSFGGGNTDTQYF. CDR3 DNA (partial): TGTGCCAGCAGCTTCGGCGGGGGGAACACAGATACG.

Note on this clone: The read comes to an end 3 residues before the CDR3 does, leaving the germline J gene to fill in the end. V usage is TRBV5-4 and J usage is TRBJ2-7, with TRBD1 identical over 11 bases. Per the germline V gene, CDR1 is SGHNT and CDR2 is YYREEE (reference sequence). V shed 4 bases, J shed 4 bases, and the junction held 7 bases outside the gene matches. This CDR3 contains 15 residues. The CDR3 here is CASSDPGQGDYEQYF. CDR3 DNA, as far as it was read: TGTGCCAGCAGCGATCCGGGACAGGGGGATTACGAG.

To note about this clone: The CDR3 end lies 3 residues beyond the end of the read and is filled in from the germline J gene. This chain connects TRBV19 to TRBJ2-2, with 8 bases lining up with TRBD1. Per germline, CDR1 LNHDA and CDR2 SQIVND (reference sequence). The CDR3 has 14 residues. The CDR3 bases that were read are TGTGCCAGTATGTCCAGGGGGCAGGATGAAAAG. Amino acid sequence: CASMSRGQDEK. The whole CDR3 protein is CASMSRGQDEKLFF.

The CDR3 DNA, read in part, is TGCAGTGCTAGAGATCAGGGACAGGGTAGAGGC. Encoded protein: CSARDQGQGRG. The CDR3 as a whole reads CSARDQGQGRGYTF. This chain joins TRBV20-1 and TRBJ1-2, with TRBD1 identical over 9 bases. The read falls 3 residues short of the CDR3 end, and the missing part is taken from the germline J gene. Germline CDR1 is DFQATT and CDR2 is SNEGSKA (reference sequence). CDR3 size: 14 residues.

Concerning this clone itself: Read data end 3 residues before the CDR3 end; the end is taken from the germline J gene. The V call is TRBV30, the J call TRBJ2-3, with 9 bases identical to TRBD1. Looked up from germline, CDR1 is GTSNPN and CDR2 is SVGIG (reference sequence). This CDR3 is 15 amino acids long. Partial CDR3 DNA: TGTGCCTGGAGTGGGGGGACAGGGTTAAGTCAGCCG. It codes for CAWSGGTGLSQP. The entire CDR3 sequence reads CAWSGGTGLSQPQYF. The full variable domain, completed using reference TRBV30 and TRBJ2-3, is SQTIHQWPATLVQPVGSPLSLECTVEGTSNPNLYWYRQAAGRGLQLLFYSVGIGQISSEVPQNLSASRPQDRQFILSSKKLLLSDSGFYLCAWSGGTGLSQPQYFGPGTRLTVL.

As concerns this clone: The read gets to within 3 residues of the CDR3 end, and the germline J gene fills in the rest. The chain carries TRBV19 and TRBJ1-1; 8 bases are shared with TRBD1. CDR1 and CDR2 (germline): LNHDA, SQIVND (reference sequence). The CDR3 length is 15 residues. The CDR3 loop reads CASSALQGGGKTAFF. The covered CDR3 bases are TGTGCCAGTAGTGCTCTACAGGGGGGCGGGAAGACA.

Points on this clone: The observed sequence ends 3 residues before the CDR3 terminus, with the missing tail filled in from the germline J gene. The rearrangement uses TRBV5-1 and TRBJ2-2; TRBD2 agrees at 7 bases. Germline-derived CDR1 and CDR2 are SGHRS and YFSETQ. The CDR3 consists of 15 residues. Trimming cost V 4 bases and J 4 bases; bases outside gene matches: 7. The CDR3 protein is CASSAAGTTTGELFF. The covered CDR3 bases are TGCGCCAGCAGCGCCGCCGGGACTACCACCGGGGAG.

Concerning this clone itself: The read falls 3 residues short of the CDR3 end, and the missing part is taken from the germline J gene. The chain employs TRBV19 and TRBJ1-4; 7 nucleotides match TRBD1. Trimming removed 9 bases from V and 3 bases from J; junction bases left unmatched: 4. Germline V gene data show CDR1 as LNHDA and CDR2 as SQIVND (reference sequence). The CDR3 is made up of 13 amino acids. The sequenced CDR3 bases are TGTGCCAGCAGGGACAGCCCTAATGAAAAA. The encoded protein is CASRDSPNEK. The full CDR3 sequence reads CASRDSPNEKLFF. The full variable domain, completed using reference TRBV19 and TRBJ1-4, is DGGITQSPKYLFRKEGQNVTLSCEQNLNHDAMYWYRQDPGQGLRLIYYSQIVNDFQKGDIAEGYSVSREKKESFPLTVTSAQKNPTAFYLCASRDSPNEKLFFGSGTQLSVL.

As concerns this clone: From the germline J gene comes the end of the CDR3, since the read stops 3 residues before it. The V gene is TRBV19, the J gene TRBJ1-5, with 9 bases identical to TRBD1. V dropped 7 bases and J dropped 0; count of bases not matched to a gene: 10. The germline CDR1 and CDR2 sequences are LNHDA and SQIVND (reference sequence). The CDR3 has 17 amino acids. Partial CDR3 DNA: TGTGCCAGTACAAACATACAGGGGGCAAATAGCAATCAGCCC. Translating it yields CASTNIQGANSNQP. The complete CDR3 protein is CASTNIQGANSNQPQHF.

In the case of this clone: The CDR3 end lies 3 residues beyond the end of the read and is filled in from the germline J gene. V gene TRBV9 combines with J gene TRBJ1-3, with a weak D call TRBD1 (6 bases). The germline gives CDR1 SGDLS, CDR2 YYNGEE. The CDR3 is 16 amino acids. The V end was cut by 2 bases, the J end by 0 bases, with 12 bases between. CDR3 sequence reads: CASSVSTGFSGNTIYF. The CDR3 DNA, read in part, is TGTGCCAGCAGCGTGTCTACAGGGTTCTCTGGAAACACC.

Concerning this clone: The read ends 3 residues before the CDR3 terminus; that terminus is restored from the germline J gene. This chain uses TRBV5-1 with TRBJ1-1; D possibly corresponds to TRBD1 (6 bases). With 0 bases removed from V and 4 bases from J, the gap between germline ends came to 13 bases. Germline V gene data show CDR1 as SGHRS and CDR2 as YFSETQ. The CDR3 runs to 15 residues. The chain's CDR3 is CASSLVGGAPTEAFF. The CDR3 DNA, read in part, is TGCGCCAGCAGCTTGGTTGGGGGGGCGCCCACTGAA.

In regard to this clone: The sequence runs out 3 residues before the end of the CDR3; the remainder is reconstructed from the germline J gene. This chain uses TRBV19 with TRBJ1-1; D is unclear. Germline assignment: CDR1 LNHDA and CDR2 SQIVND (reference sequence). CDR3 length: 12 amino acids. Partial CDR3 DNA: TGTGCCAGTAGTTGGCCTAGCGGGGTA. Its protein is CASSWPSGV. The entire CDR3 protein reads CASSWPSGVAFF.

Regarding this clone: The read ends 3 residues early relative to the CDR3; the germline J gene fills the gap. The rearrangement links TRBV4-1 to TRBJ1-5; TRBD1 matches 8 bases. CDR3 length: 14 residues. Germline trimming cut 5 bases from V and 5 bases from J; bases unmatched to any gene: 5. Germline assignment: CDR1 MGHRA and CDR2 YSYEKL. CDR3 amino acids: CASSTDRVYQPQHF. The part of the CDR3 DNA that was read is TGCGCCAGCAGCACGGACAGGGTGTATCAGCCC.

With respect to this clone: Read data end 3 residues before the CDR3 end; the end is taken from the germline J gene. The chain couples TRBV6-2 or TRBV6-3 to TRBJ1-1; D call uncertain. The CDR3 loop spans 13 amino acids. Germline V lookup: CDR1 MNHEY, CDR2 SVGEGT. The V gene lost 5 bases and the J gene lost 1 base, with 8 bases spanning the gap. CDR3 protein: CASSRTGNTEAFF. The CDR3 bases that were read are TGTGCCAGCAGTCGCACGGGGAACACTGAA.